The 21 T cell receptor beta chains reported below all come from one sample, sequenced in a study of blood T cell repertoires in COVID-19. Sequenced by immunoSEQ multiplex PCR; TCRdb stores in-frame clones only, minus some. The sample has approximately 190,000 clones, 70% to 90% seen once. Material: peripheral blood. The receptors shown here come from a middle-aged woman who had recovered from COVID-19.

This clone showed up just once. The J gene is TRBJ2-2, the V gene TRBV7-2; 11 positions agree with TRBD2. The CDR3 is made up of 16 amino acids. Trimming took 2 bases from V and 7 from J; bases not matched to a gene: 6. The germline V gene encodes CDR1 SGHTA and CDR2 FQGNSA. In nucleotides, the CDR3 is TGTGCCAGCAGCTTATATAGCGGGAGGGCCGGCGGGGAGCTGTTTTTT. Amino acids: CASSLYSGRAGGELFF.

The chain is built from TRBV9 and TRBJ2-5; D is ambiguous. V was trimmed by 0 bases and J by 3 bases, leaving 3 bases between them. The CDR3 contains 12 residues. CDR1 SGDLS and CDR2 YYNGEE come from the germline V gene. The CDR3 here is CASSVAEETQYF. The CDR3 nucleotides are TGTGCCAGCAGCGTAGCTGAAGAGACCCAGTACTTC.

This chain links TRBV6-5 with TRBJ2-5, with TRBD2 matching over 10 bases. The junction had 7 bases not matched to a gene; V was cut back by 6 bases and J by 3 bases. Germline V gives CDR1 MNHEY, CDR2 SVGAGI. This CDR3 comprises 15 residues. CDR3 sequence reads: CASSGGTSAKETQYF. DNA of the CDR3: TGTGCCAGCAGCGGCGGGACTAGCGCAAAAGAGACCCAGTACTTC.

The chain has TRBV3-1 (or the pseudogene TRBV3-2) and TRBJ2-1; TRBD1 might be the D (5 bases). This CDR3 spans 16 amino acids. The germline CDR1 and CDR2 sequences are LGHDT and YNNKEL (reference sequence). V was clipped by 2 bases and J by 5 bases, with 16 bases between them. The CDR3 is CASSQHDGAADNEQFF. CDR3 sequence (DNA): TGTGCCAGCAGCCAACACGATGGGGCGGCCGACAATGAGCAGTTCTTC.

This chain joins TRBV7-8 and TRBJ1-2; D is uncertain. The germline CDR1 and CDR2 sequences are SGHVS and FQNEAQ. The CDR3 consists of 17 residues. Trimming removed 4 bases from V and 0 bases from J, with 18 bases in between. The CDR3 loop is CASSSTLGRTANYGYTF. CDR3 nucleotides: TGTGCCAGCAGCTCCACACTCGGGAGGACTGCTAACTATGGCTACACCTTC.

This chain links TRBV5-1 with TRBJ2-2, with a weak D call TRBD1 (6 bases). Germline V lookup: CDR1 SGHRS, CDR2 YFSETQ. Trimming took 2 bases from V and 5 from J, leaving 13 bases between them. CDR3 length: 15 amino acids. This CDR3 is CASSFKTGSTGELFF. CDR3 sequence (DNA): TGCGCCAGCAGCTTCAAGACAGGTTCAACCGGGGAGCTGTTTTTT.

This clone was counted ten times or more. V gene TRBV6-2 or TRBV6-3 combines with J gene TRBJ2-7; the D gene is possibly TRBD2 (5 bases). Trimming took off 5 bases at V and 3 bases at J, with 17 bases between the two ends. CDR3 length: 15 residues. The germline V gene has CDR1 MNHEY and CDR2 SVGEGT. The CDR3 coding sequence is TGTGCCAGCAGTGACCCTGTGCGGGCAGACTACGAGCAGTACTTC. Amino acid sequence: CASSDPVRADYEQYF.

CDR3 sequence reads: CASSVGGERSVGEQYF. CDR3 coding DNA: TGTGCCAGCAGCGTAGGGGGCGAGAGATCGGTTGGGGAGCAGTACTTC. The chain uses TRBV9 and TRBJ2-7; tentatively, D is TRBD1 (5 bases). V was cut by 0 bases and J by 7 bases, with 20 bases left in between. This CDR3 has 16 residues. Germline V gives CDR1 SGDLS, CDR2 YYNGEE.

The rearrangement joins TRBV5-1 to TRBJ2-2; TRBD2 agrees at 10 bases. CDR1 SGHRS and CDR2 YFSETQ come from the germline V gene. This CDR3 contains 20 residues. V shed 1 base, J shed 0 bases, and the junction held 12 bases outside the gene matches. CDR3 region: CASSLSKLAGKSANTGELFF. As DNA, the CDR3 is TGCGCCAGCAGCTTGAGTAAACTAGCGGGGAAGAGCGCGAACACCGGGGAGCTGTTTTTT. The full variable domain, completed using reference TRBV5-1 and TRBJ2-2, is KAGVTQTPRYLIKTRGQQVTLSCSPISGHRSVSWYQQTPGQGLQFLFEYFSETQRNKGNFPGRFSGRQFSNSRSEMNVSTLELGDSALYLCASSLSKLAGKSANTGELFFGEGSRLTVL.

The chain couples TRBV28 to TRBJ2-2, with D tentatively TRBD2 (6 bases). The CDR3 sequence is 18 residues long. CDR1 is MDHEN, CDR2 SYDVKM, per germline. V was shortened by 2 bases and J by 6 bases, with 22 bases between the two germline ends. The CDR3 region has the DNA TGTGCCAGCAGTTTAGATATTTTGTCGGGAGTCCGACCCGGGGAGCTGTTTTTT. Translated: CASSLDILSGVRPGELFF.

The CDR3 loop reads CASSLSDRTGAKANYGYTF. CDR3 sequence (DNA): TGCGCCAGCAGCTTGAGTGATAGAACAGGCGCCAAAGCTAACTATGGCTACACCTTC. The rearrangement links TRBV5-1 to TRBJ1-2; D possibly corresponds to TRBD1 (5 bases). In germline, CDR1 is SGHRS, CDR2 YFSETQ. V was clipped by 1 base and J by 0 bases, with 22 bases between them. The CDR3 has 19 amino acids.

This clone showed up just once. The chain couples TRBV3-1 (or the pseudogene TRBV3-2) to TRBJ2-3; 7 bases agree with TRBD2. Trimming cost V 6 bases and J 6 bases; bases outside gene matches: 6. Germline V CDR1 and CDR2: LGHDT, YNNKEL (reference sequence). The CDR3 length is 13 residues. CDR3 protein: CASRGGGVDTQYF. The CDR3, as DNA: TGTGCCAGCAGGGGCGGGGGTGTGGATACGCAGTATTTT.

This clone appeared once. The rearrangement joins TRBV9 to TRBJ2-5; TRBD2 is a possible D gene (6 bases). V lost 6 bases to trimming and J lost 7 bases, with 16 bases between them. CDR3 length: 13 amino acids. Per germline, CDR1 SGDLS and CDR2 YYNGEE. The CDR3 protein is CASTLGGVGTQYF. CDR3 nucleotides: TGTGCCAGCACCCTCGGGGGAGTGGGGACCCAGTACTTC. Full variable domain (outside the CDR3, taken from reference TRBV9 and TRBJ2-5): DSGVTQTPKHLITATGQRVTLRCSPRSGDLSVYWYQQSLDQGLQFLIQYYNGEERAKGNILERFSAQQFPDLHSELNLSSLELGDSALYFCASTLGGVGTQYFGPGTRLLVL.

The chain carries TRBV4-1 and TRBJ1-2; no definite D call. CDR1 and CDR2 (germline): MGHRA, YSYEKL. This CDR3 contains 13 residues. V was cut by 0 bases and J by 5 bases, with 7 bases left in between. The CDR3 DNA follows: TGCGCCAGCAGCCAAGATCTTATGTATGGCTACACCTTC. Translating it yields CASSQDLMYGYTF.

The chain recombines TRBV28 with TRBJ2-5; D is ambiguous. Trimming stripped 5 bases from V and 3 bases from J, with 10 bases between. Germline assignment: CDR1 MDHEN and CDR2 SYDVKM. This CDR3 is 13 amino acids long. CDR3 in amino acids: CASSPHYEETQYF. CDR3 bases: TGTGCCAGCAGTCCCCACTATGAAGAGACCCAGTACTTC.

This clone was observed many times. The chain's CDR3 is CASSLALGQGVLNEKLFF. DNA for the CDR3: TGTGCCAGCAGCTTAGCGCTGGGACAGGGGGTCTTAAATGAAAAACTGTTTTTT. The rearrangement joins TRBV7-9 to TRBJ1-4; 11 bases line up with TRBD1. With V trimmed by 0 bases and J by 5 bases, 8 bases remained unmatched. Per the germline V gene, CDR1 is SEHNR and CDR2 is FQNEAQ (reference sequence). The CDR3 length is 18 residues.

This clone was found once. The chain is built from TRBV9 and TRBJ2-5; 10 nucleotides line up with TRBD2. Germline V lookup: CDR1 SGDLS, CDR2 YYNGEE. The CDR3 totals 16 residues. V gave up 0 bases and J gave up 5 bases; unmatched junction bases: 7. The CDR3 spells CASSVGSLAGVETQYF. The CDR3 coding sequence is TGTGCCAGCAGCGTAGGTTCGCTAGCGGGAGTTGAGACCCAGTACTTC. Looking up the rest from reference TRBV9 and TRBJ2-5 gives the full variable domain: DSGVTQTPKHLITATGQRVTLRCSPRSGDLSVYWYQQSLDQGLQFLIQYYNGEERAKGNILERFSAQQFPDLHSELNLSSLELGDSALYFCASSVGSLAGVETQYFGPGTRLLVL.

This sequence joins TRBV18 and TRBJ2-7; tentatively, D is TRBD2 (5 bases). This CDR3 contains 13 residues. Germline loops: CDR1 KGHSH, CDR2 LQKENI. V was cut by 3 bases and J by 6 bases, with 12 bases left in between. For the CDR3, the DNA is TGTGCCAGCTCACCGGACTTCACGGGCGAGCAGTACTTC. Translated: CASSPDFTGEQYF.

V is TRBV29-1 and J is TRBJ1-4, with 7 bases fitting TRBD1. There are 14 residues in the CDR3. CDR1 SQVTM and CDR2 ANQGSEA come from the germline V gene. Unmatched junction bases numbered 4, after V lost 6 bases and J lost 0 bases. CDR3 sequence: CSVATGATNEKLFF. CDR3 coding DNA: TGCAGCGTGGCTACAGGGGCAACTAATGAAAAACTGTTTTTT.

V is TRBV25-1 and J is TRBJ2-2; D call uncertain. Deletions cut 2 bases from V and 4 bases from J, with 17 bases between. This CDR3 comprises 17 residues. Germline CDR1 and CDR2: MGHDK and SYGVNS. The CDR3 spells CASSETKTVLGTGELFF. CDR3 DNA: TGTGCCAGCAGTGAAACCAAAACAGTGTTGGGCACCGGGGAGCTGTTTTTT.

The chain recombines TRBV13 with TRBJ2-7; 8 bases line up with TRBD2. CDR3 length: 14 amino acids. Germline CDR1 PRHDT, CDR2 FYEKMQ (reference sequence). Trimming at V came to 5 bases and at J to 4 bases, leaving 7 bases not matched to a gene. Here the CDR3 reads CASSARGTSYEQYF. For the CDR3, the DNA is TGTGCCAGCAGCGCGAGAGGGACTAGTTACGAGCAGTACTTC.